Described below is a single T cell receptor beta chain sequence and its context. The CDR3 extends over 18 amino acids. Trimming cost V 7 bases and J 1 base, with 20 bases left between them. This entry is derived from a study of response to subunit inactivated influenza vaccine. TCRdb reprocessed the RT-PCR reads via MiXCR and lists one record per CDR3 protein. The sample yields more than 500,000 distinct CDR3 sequences, about 11% seen once. This same sample was also part of a study on T cells expressing NK-cell markers. From that study: 5'RACE template switching with UMIs generated TCR beta cDNA. Sorting was restricted to alpha-beta TCR T cells by an anti-gamma-delta TCR antibody in several experiments.

This material consisted of PBMCs from blood, taken on the day of vaccination. The receptor was derived from a man aged 45-65 years who received an inactivated influenza vaccine. The chain carries TRBV12-3 or TRBV12-4 and TRBJ2-6; D is perhaps TRBD1 (6 bases). This chain's CDR3 is CASIPGAGAGSGANVLTF. CDR3 bases: TGTGCCAGCATCCCAGGGGCAGGGGCAGGGTCTGGGGCCAACGTCCTGACTTTC.